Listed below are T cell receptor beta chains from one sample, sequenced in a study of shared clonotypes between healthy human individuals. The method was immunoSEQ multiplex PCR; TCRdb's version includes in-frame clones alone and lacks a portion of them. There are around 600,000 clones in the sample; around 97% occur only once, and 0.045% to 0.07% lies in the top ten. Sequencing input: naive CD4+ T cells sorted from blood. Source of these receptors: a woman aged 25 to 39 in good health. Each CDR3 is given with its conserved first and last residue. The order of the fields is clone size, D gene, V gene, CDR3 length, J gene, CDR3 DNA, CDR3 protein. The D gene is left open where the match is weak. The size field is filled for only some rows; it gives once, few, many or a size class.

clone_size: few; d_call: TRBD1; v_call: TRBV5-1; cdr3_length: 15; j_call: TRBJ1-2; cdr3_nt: TGCGCCAGCAGCTTGAGGGGGCTAGAGAGGTCTGGCTACACCTTC; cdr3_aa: CASSLRGLERSGYTF
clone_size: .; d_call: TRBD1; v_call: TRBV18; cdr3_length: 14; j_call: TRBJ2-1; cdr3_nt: TGTGCCAGCTCCTGGGACAGGGGTGGCAATGAGCAGTTCTTC; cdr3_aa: CASSWDRGGNEQFF
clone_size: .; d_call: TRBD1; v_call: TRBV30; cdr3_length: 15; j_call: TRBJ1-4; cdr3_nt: TGTGCCTGGAGTGACAGGGGGCTGACGGGTGAAAAACTGTTTTTT; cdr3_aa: CAWSDRGLTGEKLFF
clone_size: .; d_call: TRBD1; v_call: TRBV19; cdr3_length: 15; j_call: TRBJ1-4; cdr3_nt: TGTGCCAGTAGGACCCTCCACAGGGGACGTGAAAAACTGTTTTTT; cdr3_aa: CASRTLHRGREKLFF
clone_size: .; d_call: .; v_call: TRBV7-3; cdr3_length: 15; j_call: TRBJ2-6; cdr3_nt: TGTGCCAGCAGCTTACAGTACTCTGGGGCCAACGTCCTGACTTTC; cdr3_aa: CASSLQYSGANVLTF
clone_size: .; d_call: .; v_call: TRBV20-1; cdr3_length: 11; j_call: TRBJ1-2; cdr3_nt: TGCAGTGCTAGTGCGTATGGTGGCTACACCTTC; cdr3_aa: CSASAYGGYTF
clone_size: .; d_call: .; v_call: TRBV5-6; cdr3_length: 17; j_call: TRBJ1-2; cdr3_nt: TGTGCCAGCAGCTTAGTGCCTCGTACCCCGGGGGGCTATGGCTACACCTTC; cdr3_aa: CASSLVPRTPGGYGYTF
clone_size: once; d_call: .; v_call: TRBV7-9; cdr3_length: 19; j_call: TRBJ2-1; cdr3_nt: TGTGCCAGCAGTCCCGGGTCGAATCGGGGGAGCGGCCTCTACAATGAGCAGTTCTTC; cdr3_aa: CASSPGSNRGSGLYNEQFF
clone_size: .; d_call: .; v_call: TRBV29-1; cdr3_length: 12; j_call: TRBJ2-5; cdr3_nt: TGCAGCGTTGCTACAGTCCAAGGGACCCAGTACTTC; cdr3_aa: CSVATVQGTQYF
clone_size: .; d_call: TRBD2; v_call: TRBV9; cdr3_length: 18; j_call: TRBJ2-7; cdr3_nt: TGTGCCAGCAGCGCGGTGGGACTAGCGGGAGGTAGCTCCTACGAGCAGTACTTC; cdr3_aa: CASSAVGLAGGSSYEQYF
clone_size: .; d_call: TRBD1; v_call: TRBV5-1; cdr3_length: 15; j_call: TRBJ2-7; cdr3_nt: TGCGCCAGCAGCCTCCGGGACAGGGGGCGAAGCGAGCAGTACTTC; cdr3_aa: CASSLRDRGRSEQYF
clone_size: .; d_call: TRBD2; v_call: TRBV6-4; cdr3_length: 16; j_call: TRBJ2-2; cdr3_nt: TGTGCCAGCAGAATGACGCCCGGGACTAGTAACGGGGAGCTGTTTTTT; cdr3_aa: CASRMTPGTSNGELFF
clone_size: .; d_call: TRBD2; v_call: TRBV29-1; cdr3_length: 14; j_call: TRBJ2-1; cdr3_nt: TGCAGCGGCCAACGGGGGGACGCCTACAATGAGCAGTTCTTC; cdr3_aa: CSGQRGDAYNEQFF
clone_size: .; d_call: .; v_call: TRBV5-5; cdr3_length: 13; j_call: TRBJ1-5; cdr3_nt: TGTGCCAGCAGCTTGTACAATCATCAGCCCCAGCATTTT; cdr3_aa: CASSLYNHQPQHF
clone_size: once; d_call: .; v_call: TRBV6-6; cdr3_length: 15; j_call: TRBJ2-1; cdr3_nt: TGTGCCAGCAGTTACTCGGCGGAGTCCTACAATGAGCAGTTCTTC; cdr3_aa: CASSYSAESYNEQFF
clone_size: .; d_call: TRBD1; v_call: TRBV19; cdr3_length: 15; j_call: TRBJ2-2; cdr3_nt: TGTGCCAGTAGTGTGACAGGGGGCTTCACCGGGGAGCTGTTTTTT; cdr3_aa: CASSVTGGFTGELFF
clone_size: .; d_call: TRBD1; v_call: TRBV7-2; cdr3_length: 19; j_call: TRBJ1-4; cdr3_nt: TGTGCCAGCAGTTCCGCGCCGGGACAGCACTCAATCCGTAATGAAAAACTGTTTTTT; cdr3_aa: CASSSAPGQHSIRNEKLFF
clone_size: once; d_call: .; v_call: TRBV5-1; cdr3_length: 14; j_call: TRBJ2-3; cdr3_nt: TGCGCCAGCTGCTTGGCGGTTAGCACAGATACGCAGTATTTT; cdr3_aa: CASCLAVSTDTQYF
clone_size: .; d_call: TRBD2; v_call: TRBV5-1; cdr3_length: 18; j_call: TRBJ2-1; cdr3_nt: TGCGCCAGCAGCTTGGAACAGACAGCGGGAGGCTCCTACAATGAGCAGTTCTTC; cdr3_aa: CASSLEQTAGGSYNEQFF
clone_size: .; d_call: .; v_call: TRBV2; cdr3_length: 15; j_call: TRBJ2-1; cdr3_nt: TGTGCGATCCCGGAGGGGGCGAGCTCCTACAATGAGCAGTTCTTC; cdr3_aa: CAIPEGASSYNEQFF
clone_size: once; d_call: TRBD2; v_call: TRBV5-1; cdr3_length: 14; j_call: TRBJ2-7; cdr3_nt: TGCGCCAGCAGCTTCCGGGAGGGGAGGTACGAGCAGTACTTC; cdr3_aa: CASSFREGRYEQYF
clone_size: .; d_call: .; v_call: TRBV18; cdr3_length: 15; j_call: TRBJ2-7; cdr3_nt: TGTGCCAGCTCACCATTTTCGGGAATAGGCTACGAGCAGTACTTC; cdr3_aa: CASSPFSGIGYEQYF
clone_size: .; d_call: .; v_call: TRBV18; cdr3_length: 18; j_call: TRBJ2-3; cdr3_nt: TGTGCCAGCTCACGCCACCGGGACCTCAAGGGTCGCACAGATACGCAGTATTTT; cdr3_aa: CASSRHRDLKGRTDTQYF
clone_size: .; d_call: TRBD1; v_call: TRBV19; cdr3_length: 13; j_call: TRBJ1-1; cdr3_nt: TGTGCCAGTAGTATAGGGACAGGGAAAAGAGCTTTCTTT; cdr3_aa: CASSIGTGKRAFF
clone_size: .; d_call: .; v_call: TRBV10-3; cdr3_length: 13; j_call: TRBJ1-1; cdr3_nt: TGTGCCATCAGACCGTTCTTGGACACTGAAGCTTTCTTT; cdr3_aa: CAIRPFLDTEAFF
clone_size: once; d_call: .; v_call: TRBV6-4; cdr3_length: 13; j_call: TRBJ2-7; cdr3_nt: TGTGCCAGCAGAGACACCTTAGGCCACGAGCAGTACTTC; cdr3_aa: CASRDTLGHEQYF
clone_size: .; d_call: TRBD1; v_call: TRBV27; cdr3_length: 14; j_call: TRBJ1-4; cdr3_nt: TGTGCCAGCAGTCGAGTGACAGGGACTGAAAAACTGTTTTTT; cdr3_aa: CASSRVTGTEKLFF
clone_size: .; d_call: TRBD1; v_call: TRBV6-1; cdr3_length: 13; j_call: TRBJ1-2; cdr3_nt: TGTGCCAGCAGTGCTGGGACAGGGCGTGGCTACACCTTC; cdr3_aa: CASSAGTGRGYTF
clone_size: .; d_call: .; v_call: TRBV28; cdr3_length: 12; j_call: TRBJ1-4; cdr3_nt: TGTGCCCTTGGGCAGACTAATGAAAAACTGTTTTTT; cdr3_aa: CALGQTNEKLFF
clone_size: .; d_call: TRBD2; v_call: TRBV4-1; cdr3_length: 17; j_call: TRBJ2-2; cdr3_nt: TGCGCCAGCAGCCAAGATCAGAGGGCGGGAGGAACCGGGGAGCTGTTTTTT; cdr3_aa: CASSQDQRAGGTGELFF
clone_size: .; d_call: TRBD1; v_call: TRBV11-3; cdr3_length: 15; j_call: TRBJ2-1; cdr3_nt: TGTGCCAGCAGCTTAGGACAGGGGGCGACCAATGAGCAGTTCTTC; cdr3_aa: CASSLGQGATNEQFF
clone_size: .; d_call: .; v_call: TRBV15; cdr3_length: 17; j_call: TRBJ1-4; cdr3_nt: TGTGCCACCAGCAGCTGGGCAGGGAAGTTACTCGGTGAAAAACTGTTTTTT; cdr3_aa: CATSSWAGKLLGEKLFF
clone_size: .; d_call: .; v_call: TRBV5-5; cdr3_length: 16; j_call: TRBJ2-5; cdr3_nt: TGTGCCAGCAGCTTGTTTCGGCTGGGGATCCAAGAGACCCAGTACTTC; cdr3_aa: CASSLFRLGIQETQYF
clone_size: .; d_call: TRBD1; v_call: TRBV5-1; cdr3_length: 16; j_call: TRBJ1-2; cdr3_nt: TGCGCCAGCAGCTTGGGGCAGGGGGCGCGAGACTATGGCTACACCTTC; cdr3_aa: CASSLGQGARDYGYTF
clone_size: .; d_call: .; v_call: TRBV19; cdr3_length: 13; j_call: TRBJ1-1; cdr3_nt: TGTGCCAGTAGTCAGGGTCTGAACACTGAAGCTTTCTTT; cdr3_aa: CASSQGLNTEAFF
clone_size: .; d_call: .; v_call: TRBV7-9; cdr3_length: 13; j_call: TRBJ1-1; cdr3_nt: TGTGCCAGCAGCTTGGCCGAGGGCACTGAAGCTTTCTTT; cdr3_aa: CASSLAEGTEAFF
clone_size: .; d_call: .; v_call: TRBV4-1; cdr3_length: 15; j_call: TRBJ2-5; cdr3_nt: TGCGCCAGCAGCCTCGAGAGGGACACTCAAGAGACCCAGTACTTC; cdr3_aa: CASSLERDTQETQYF
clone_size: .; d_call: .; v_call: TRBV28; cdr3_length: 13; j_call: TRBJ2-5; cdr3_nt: TGTGCCAGCAGTTTCGCCCCCCAAGAGACCCAGTACTTC; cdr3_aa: CASSFAPQETQYF
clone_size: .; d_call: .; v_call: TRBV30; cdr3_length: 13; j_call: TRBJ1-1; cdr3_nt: TGTGCCTGGAGTGTCAGGGCGAACACTGAAGCTTTCTTT; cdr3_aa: CAWSVRANTEAFF
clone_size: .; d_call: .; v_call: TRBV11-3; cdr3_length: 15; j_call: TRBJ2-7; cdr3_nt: TGTGCCAGCAGCTTAGGAACTAGGAGCTCCTACGAGCAGTACTTC; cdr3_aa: CASSLGTRSSYEQYF